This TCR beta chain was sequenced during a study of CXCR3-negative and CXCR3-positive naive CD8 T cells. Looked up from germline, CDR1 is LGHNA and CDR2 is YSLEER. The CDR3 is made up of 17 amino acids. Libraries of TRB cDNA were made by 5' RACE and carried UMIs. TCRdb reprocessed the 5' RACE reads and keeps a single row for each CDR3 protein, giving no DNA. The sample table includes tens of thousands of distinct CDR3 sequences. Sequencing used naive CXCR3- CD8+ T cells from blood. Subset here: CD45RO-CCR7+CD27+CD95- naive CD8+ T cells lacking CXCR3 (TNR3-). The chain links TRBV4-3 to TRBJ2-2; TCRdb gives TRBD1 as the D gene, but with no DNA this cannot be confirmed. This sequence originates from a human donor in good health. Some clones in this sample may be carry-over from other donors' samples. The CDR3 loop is CASSQSGLGGDTGELFF.